Sequencing of this T cell receptor (beta chain) was carried out in a study of cytomegalovirus exposure and HLA in healthy donors. About the study: Falling in the Caucasian-associated ancestry cluster were about 80% of approximately 400 genotyped donors.

To note about this clone: Its antigen is currently unknown.

Germline CDR1 SGDLS, CDR2 YYNGEE. The CDR3 has 15 residues. J was trimmed by 4 bases and V by 1 base; bases with no gene match: 3. This PCR relied on a set of 60 Vbeta primers and 13 Jbeta primers. Some clones are missing from TCRdb's copy, which holds only in-frame ones; the method was immunoSEQ multiplex PCR. Among approximately 130,000 clones listed, approximately 89% were seen once. Study-level findings and limits: From TCR beta sequences, most subjects' HLA-A and HLA-B alleles were reportedly predicted accurately. A list of 150 to 200 TCR beta chains associated with cytomegalovirus was given.

The gene calls are TRBV9 and TRBJ1-3, with 9 bases fitting TRBD1. This receptor was identified in a woman in her twenties or thirties in good health and CMV-seropositive. Sequences were obtained from PBMCs. CDR3 loop: CASSVLGTGGNTIYF. CDR3 in DNA: TGTGCCAGCAGCGTATTAGGGACAGGGGGAAACACCATATATTTT.